This T cell receptor (beta chain) was identified in a study of shared clonotypes between healthy human individuals. The authors combined CD45RO+ cells with CCR7-negative CD45RA+ TemRA cells as CD8 memory. Study findings and constraints: Few donors restricted represented genetic and exposure-history diversity. Naive subsets typically showed greater estimated richness than memory subsets.

For this clone: Its antigen is currently unknown.

About 30,000 T cell genomes, or approximately 200 ng DNA, went into the sorted-subset replicate PCRs. Profiling relied on immunoSEQ multiplex PCR, and the TCRdb table lists in-frame clones only, not all of them. Of around 95,000 clones in the sample, roughly two thirds were seen once. Sample: memory CD8+ T cells sorted from blood. As to subset: CD45RO+ cells pooled with CCR7-negative TemRA cells. The receptor was isolated from a man aged 25-45 years in good health.

The DNA for the CDR3 is TGCAGTGCTATTTGGCGGGAGTGGCAGTTCTTC. Protein product: CSAIWREWQFF. The chain has TRBV20-1 and TRBJ2-1, with 7 bases fitting TRBD2. The V gene's germline CDR1 is DFQATT and CDR2 SNEGSKA (reference sequence). The V gene end was trimmed by 4 bases and the J gene end by 12 bases; junction bases not matched to a gene: 6. This CDR3 has 11 residues.